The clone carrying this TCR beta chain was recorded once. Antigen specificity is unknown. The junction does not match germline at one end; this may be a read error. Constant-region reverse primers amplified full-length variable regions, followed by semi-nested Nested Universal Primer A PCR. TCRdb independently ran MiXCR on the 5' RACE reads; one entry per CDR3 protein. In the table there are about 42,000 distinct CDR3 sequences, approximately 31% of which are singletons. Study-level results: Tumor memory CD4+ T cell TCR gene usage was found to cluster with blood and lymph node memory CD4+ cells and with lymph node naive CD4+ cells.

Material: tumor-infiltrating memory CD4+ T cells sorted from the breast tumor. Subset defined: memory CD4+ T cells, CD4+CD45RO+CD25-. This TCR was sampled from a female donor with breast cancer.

CDR3 DNA sequence: TGCGCCACCTGCCTAGCGGGTCTTAGCACAGATACGCAGTATTTT. It is translated as CATCLAGLSTDTQYF. The rearrangement joins TRBV28 to TRBJ2-3; 8 bases match TRBD2. Germline V gives CDR1 MDHEN, CDR2 SYDVKM. This CDR3 spans 15 amino acids.